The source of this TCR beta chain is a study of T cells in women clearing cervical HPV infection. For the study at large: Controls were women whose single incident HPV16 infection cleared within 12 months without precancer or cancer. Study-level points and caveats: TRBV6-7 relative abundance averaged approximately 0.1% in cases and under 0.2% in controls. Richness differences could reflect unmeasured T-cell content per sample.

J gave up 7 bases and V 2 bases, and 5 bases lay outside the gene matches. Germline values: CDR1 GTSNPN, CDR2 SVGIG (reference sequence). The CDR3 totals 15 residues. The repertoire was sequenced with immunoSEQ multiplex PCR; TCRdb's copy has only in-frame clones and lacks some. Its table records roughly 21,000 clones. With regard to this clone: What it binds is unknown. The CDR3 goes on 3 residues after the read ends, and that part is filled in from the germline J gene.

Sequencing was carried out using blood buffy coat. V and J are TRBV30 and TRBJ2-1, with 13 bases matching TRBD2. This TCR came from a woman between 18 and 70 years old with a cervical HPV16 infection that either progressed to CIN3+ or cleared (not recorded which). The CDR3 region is CAWSLGTSGMNEQFF. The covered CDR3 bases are TGTGCCTGGAGTCTAGGGACTAGCGGGATGAATGAG.